The 32 T cell receptor beta chains below were found in one sample sequenced in a study of shared clonotypes between healthy human individuals. Using immunoSEQ multiplex PCR, the repertoire was profiled, and TCRdb retains in-frame clones only, with some absent. The repertoire has approximately 340,000 clones, roughly 70% of them found once; the top ten carry approximately 10%. Sequencing used memory CD4+ T cells sorted from blood. Subset in this sample: CD45RA-negative fraction. Receptors were obtained from a man between 25 and 39 years old in good health.

The chain carries TRBV10-3 and TRBJ2-2; 8 bases match TRBD1. This CDR3 has 15 amino acids. The V gene's germline CDR1 is ENHRY and CDR2 SYGVKD. V lost 6 bases and J lost 4; bases outside the gene matches: 7. The chain's CDR3 is CAISADRGPTGELFF. In DNA form, the CDR3 reads TGTGCCATCAGCGCTGACAGGGGTCCCACCGGGGAGCTGTTTTTT.

The rearrangement uses TRBV6-1 and TRBJ1-4; D is perhaps TRBD1 (6 bases). This CDR3 has 11 residues. V lost 6 bases and J 12 bases, leaving 11 bases between the germline ends. Germline V lookup: CDR1 MNHNS, CDR2 SASEGT. CDR3 in amino acids: CASRGGRELFF. In nucleotides, the CDR3 is TGTGCCAGCAGGGGGGGCAGGGAACTGTTTTTT.

There are many counts of this clone. CDR3 DNA sequence: TGCAGCGTTGCGTCAGGGAGGGCTACTGAAGCTTTCTTT. Protein sequence: CSVASGRATEAFF. The chain recombines TRBV29-1 with TRBJ1-1, with a possible D match to TRBD1 (5 bases). Germline loops: CDR1 SQVTM, CDR2 ANQGSEA. The CDR3 contains 13 residues. Trimming stripped 4 bases from V and 5 bases from J, with 14 bases between.

Here the CDR3 DNA reads TGTGCCAGCAGCCAATACCGGGACTCCCAAACAGATACGCAGTATTTT. Translating gives CASSQYRDSQTDTQYF. V usage is TRBV4-2 and J usage is TRBJ2-3; D might be TRBD2 (6 bases). V lost 2 bases, J lost 3 bases, and 15 bases lay in between. Germline V gene sequence: CDR1 LGHNA, CDR2 YNFKEQ. The CDR3 is 16 amino acids.

This clone was seen only a few times. The V and J genes are TRBV11-2 and TRBJ2-7; D possibly corresponds to TRBD2 (6 bases). Germline CDR1 and CDR2: SGHAT and FQNNGV. V dropped 2 bases and J dropped 3 bases, with 14 bases sitting between them. The CDR3 is 15 amino acids. The CDR3 region has the DNA TGTGCCAGCAGCTTAAGTCGGGGGAGCTACTACGAGCAGTACTTC. The encoded protein is CASSLSRGSYYEQYF.

This clone was seen more than once but under ten times. The genes are TRBV7-3 and TRBJ2-7; the D gene is possibly TRBD2 (6 bases). The CDR3 totals 14 residues. Germline V gives CDR1 SGHTA, CDR2 FQGTGA. V lost 0 bases and J 10 bases, leaving 16 bases between the germline ends. Here the CDR3 DNA reads TGTGCCAGCAGCTTAACGGGTCGGGGGTCGGATCAGTACTTC. Amino acid sequence: CASSLTGRGSDQYF.

This chain connects TRBV7-2 to TRBJ2-3, with 8 bases lining up with TRBD2. CDR3 length equals 16 residues. V gave up 3 bases and J gave up 4 bases; unmatched junction bases: 9. In germline, CDR1 is SGHTA, CDR2 FQGNSA. This CDR3 reads CASSFDLGRGSDTQYF. The CDR3 region has the DNA TGTGCCAGCAGCTTCGACCTCGGGAGGGGTTCAGATACGCAGTATTTT.

The chain has TRBV5-1 and TRBJ1-3; maybe TRBD1 (6 bases). Germline V CDR1 and CDR2: SGHRS, YFSETQ. Trimming left V 0 bases short and J 0 bases short, with 16 bases between. The CDR3 contains 18 residues. CDR3 coding DNA: TGCGCCAGCAGCTTGGGGCGGCAGGGGAAGAGCTCTGGAAACACCATATATTTT. Its translation: CASSLGRQGKSSGNTIYF.

This clone was seen only a few times. In nucleotides, the CDR3 is TGTGCCAGCAGCTTAGGTGGTAGCGCGTTCTACGAGCAGTACTTC. As protein: CASSLGGSAFYEQYF. The chain couples TRBV7-9 to TRBJ2-7, with D possibly TRBD2 on 5 matching bases. Between the trimmed V and J ends, which lost 1 base and 3 bases, there was a span of 13 bases. CDR1 SEHNR and CDR2 FQNEAQ come from the germline V gene (reference sequence). This CDR3 contains 15 residues.

This clone was seen only a few times. The same CDR3 arises from other DNA sequences in this sample as well. This rearrangement joins TRBV6-1 to TRBJ1-5; D perhaps matches TRBD1 (6 bases). In germline, CDR1 is MNHNS, CDR2 SASEGT. This CDR3 comprises 14 residues. Trimming removed 5 bases at V and 0 bases at J, with 8 bases between. The CDR3 loop is CASSRQVSNQPQHF. DNA for the CDR3: TGTGCCAGCAGTCGACAGGTTAGCAATCAGCCCCAGCATTTT.

This clone occurred a few times. The chain links TRBV7-2 to TRBJ2-1; 8 positions agree with TRBD1. Germline V lookup: CDR1 SGHTA, CDR2 FQGNSA. The CDR3 is 13 residues long. Losses at the gene ends were 3 bases for V and 6 bases for J; bases not matched to a gene: 1. The CDR3 spells CASSLTGVNEQFF. The CDR3 region has the DNA TGTGCCAGCAGCTTGACAGGGGTCAATGAGCAGTTCTTC.

This clone came up a few times. The V call is TRBV6-1, the J call TRBJ1-3, with 7 bases that match TRBD1. The CDR3 extends over 16 amino acids. V trimming: 1 base; J trimming: 0 bases; junction bases outside the gene matches: 3. Germline lookup yields CDR1 MNHNS and CDR2 SASEGT. CDR3 sequence: CASSEGDSYSGNTIYF. CDR3 DNA: TGTGCCAGCAGTGAAGGGGACAGCTACTCTGGAAACACCATATATTTT.

This sequence joins TRBV19 and TRBJ2-5, with 8 bases that match TRBD1. This CDR3 is built from 15 residues. Germline V gene lookup returns CDR1 LNHDA and CDR2 SQIVND (reference sequence). The V segment lost 5 bases and the J segment 4 bases; nucleotides outside the gene matches: 9. The CDR3 nucleotides read TGTGCCAGTAGTCCCGGACAGGGTCTGGGAGAGACCCAGTACTTC. Protein product: CASSPGQGLGETQYF.

V is TRBV6-5 and J is TRBJ2-7; 8 bases align to TRBD1. In germline, CDR1 is MNHEY, CDR2 SVGAGI. The CDR3 has 13 amino acids. V was clipped by 6 bases and J by 6 bases; unmatched bases: 7. The CDR3 sequence: CASSLGQGLEQYF. The CDR3 DNA is TGTGCCAGCAGCCTAGGACAGGGTCTCGAGCAGTACTTC.

This clone was seen more than once but under ten times. This sequence joins TRBV27 and TRBJ2-7; 8 nucleotides agree with TRBD2. After removal of 6 bases from V and 7 bases from J, the junction contained 8 bases not matched to a gene. CDR3 length: 13 amino acids. CDR1 is MNHEY and CDR2 is SMNVEV in the germline V gene (reference sequence). CDR3 coding DNA: TGTGCCAGCAGCTGGGGCGGGGGGCAGGAGCAGTACTTC. Translated: CASSWGGGQEQYF.

This chain uses TRBV6-5 with TRBJ2-1, with 8 bases lining up with TRBD1. This CDR3 is built from 14 residues. Germline V CDR1 and CDR2: MNHEY, SVGAGI. V was clipped by 4 bases and J by 7 bases; unmatched bases: 6. DNA of the CDR3: TGTGCCAGCAGTTCACGACAGGGGAGGAATGAGCAGTTCTTC. This sequence encodes CASSSRQGRNEQFF.

This clone showed up just once. The rearrangement links TRBV11-2 to TRBJ2-7, with a possible D match to TRBD1 (5 bases). Germline CDR1 SGHAT, CDR2 FQNNGV. The CDR3 spans 14 residues. V lost 0 bases, J lost 4 bases, and 10 bases lay in between. The CDR3 loop reads CASSLDLGRYEQYF. The CDR3 DNA is TGTGCCAGCAGCTTAGATTTGGGGCGGTACGAGCAGTACTTC. The full variable domain, in which reference TRBV11-2 and TRBJ2-7 provide the parts outside the CDR3, is EAGVAQSPRYKIIEKRQSVAFWCNPISGHATLYWYQQILGQGPKLLIQFQNNGVVDDSQLPKDRFSAERLKGVDSTLKIQPAKLEDSAVYLCASSLDLGRYEQYFGPGTRLTVT.

The chain links TRBV7-2 to TRBJ2-3; 7 nucleotides align to TRBD2. The CDR3 spans 15 residues. Looked up from germline, CDR1 is SGHTA and CDR2 is FQGNSA. After removal of 0 bases from V and 3 bases from J, the junction contained 3 bases not matched to a gene. The CDR3 DNA is TGTGCCAGCAGCTTAGCGGGCGGGAGTACAGATACGCAGTATTTT. It translates to CASSLAGGSTDTQYF. Based on the CDR3 plus reference TRBV7-2 and TRBJ2-3, the full variable domain is GAGVSQSPSNKVTEKGKDVELRCDPISGHTALYWYRQSLGQGLEFLIYFQGNSAPDKSGLPSDRFSAERTGGSVSTLTIQRTQQEDSAVYLCASSLAGGSTDTQYFGPGTRLTVL.

V usage is TRBV11-1 and J usage is TRBJ2-1; TRBD2 matches 7 bases. The CDR3 extends over 12 amino acids. Trimming took 6 bases from V and 8 from J; bases not matched to a gene: 4. The germline V gene has CDR1 SGHAT and CDR2 FQDESV (reference sequence). The CDR3 loop reads CASRLASDEQFF. DNA for the CDR3: TGTGCCAGCAGACTAGCGTCAGATGAGCAGTTCTTC.

This clone was seen more than once but under ten times. The rearrangement links TRBV28 to TRBJ1-2, with D possibly being TRBD1 (5 bases). Trimming removed 6 bases at V and 0 bases at J, with 14 bases between. The CDR3 totals 15 residues. CDR1 and CDR2 (germline): MDHEN, SYDVKM. The CDR3 region has the DNA TGTGCCAGCAGCCCAGACCTGACAGCTAACTATGGCTACACCTTC. It is translated as CASSPDLTANYGYTF.

The table lists this clone with a count of one. The chain couples TRBV5-4 to TRBJ1-2; a possible D gene is TRBD1 (6 bases). V shed 6 bases and J shed 6 bases, with 21 bases lying between them. The CDR3 contains 15 residues. CDR1 SGHNT and CDR2 YYREEE come from the germline V gene (reference sequence). CDR3 nucleotides: TGTGCCAGCACGCAACCTGGACAGTTAGCCCATGGCTACACCTTC. Its protein product is CASTQPGQLAHGYTF.

The J gene is TRBJ2-1, the V gene TRBV7-7, with TRBD2 as a possible D gene (6 bases). This CDR3 region has 15 residues. Germline V CDR1 and CDR2: SSHAT, FNYEAQ (reference sequence). Trimming shortened V by 5 bases and J by 6 bases, and 17 bases separated the two germline ends. This CDR3 is CASSHDRGGTNEQFF. DNA for the CDR3: TGTGCCAGCAGCCATGACAGAGGAGGGACCAATGAGCAGTTCTTC.

The rearrangement joins TRBV5-1 to TRBJ1-2; perhaps TRBD1 as D (6 bases). With 2 bases removed from V and 2 bases from J, the gap between germline ends came to 10 bases. The CDR3 consists of 14 residues. Germline CDR1 reads SGHRS; CDR2 reads YFSETQ. In DNA form, the CDR3 reads TGCGCCAGCAGCTTAGGGGGATCAAACTATGGCTACACCTTC. Translation: CASSLGGSNYGYTF. Filled out from reference TRBV5-1 and TRBJ1-2, the complete variable domain reads KAGVTQTPRYLIKTRGQQVTLSCSPISGHRSVSWYQQTPGQGLQFLFEYFSETQRNKGNFPGRFSGRQFSNSRSEMNVSTLELGDSALYLCASSLGGSNYGYTFGSGTRLTVV.

With respect to this clone: Its ends do not fully match the called genes, so a read error is possible. The chain joins TRBV5-1 to TRBJ2-7; 9 nucleotides match TRBD1. Germline CDR1 SGHRS, CDR2 YFSETQ. The CDR3 has 14 residues. The CDR3 reads CASSLDRGLYGQYF. The CDR3 DNA reads as TGCGCCAGCAGCTTGGACAGGGGGCTCTACGGGCAGTACTTC.

This clone has only a few counts. The J gene is TRBJ1-5, the V gene TRBV5-3, with 12 bases lining up with TRBD1. TRBV5-3 qualifies as an ORF whose function is uncertain. Losses at the gene ends were 3 bases for V and 1 base for J; bases not matched to a gene: 8. The CDR3 is 18 residues long. CDR3 loop: CARSSTGTGGVSNQPQHF. CDR3 bases: TGTGCCAGAAGCTCGACCGGGACAGGGGGCGTAAGCAATCAGCCCCAGCATTTT.

The rearrangement joins TRBV7-2 to TRBJ2-7; 7 positions agree with TRBD1. This CDR3 is built from 13 residues. From germline, CDR1 is SGHTA and CDR2 FQGNSA. V lost 6 bases to trimming and J lost 1 base; unmatched junction nucleotides: 3. The chain's CDR3 is CASSWGQSYEQYF. The CDR3 coding sequence is TGTGCCAGCAGTTGGGGACAGTCCTACGAGCAGTACTTC.

The rearrangement uses TRBV28 and TRBJ2-3; no clear D gene. V lost 5 bases to trimming and J lost 5 bases, with 5 bases between them. This CDR3 has 11 residues. Germline V lookup: CDR1 MDHEN, CDR2 SYDVKM. The CDR3 DNA sequence: TGTGCCAGCAGTGTAGAAGATACGCAGTATTTT. As protein: CASSVEDTQYF.

The chain carries TRBV5-4 and TRBJ2-3; 9 nucleotides match TRBD2. Germline lookup yields CDR1 SGHNT and CDR2 YYREEE (reference sequence). Trimming at V came to 6 bases and at J to 2 bases, leaving 7 bases not matched to a gene. This CDR3 has 15 amino acids. DNA for the CDR3: TGTGCCAGCAAGAAGCGGGAGGCGACCACAGATACGCAGTATTTT. Protein product: CASKKREATTDTQYF.

This chain joins TRBV10-3 and TRBJ1-5; no definite D call. V lost 6 bases and J lost 4, with 13 bases in between. Germline-derived CDR1 and CDR2 are ENHRY and SYGVKD. This CDR3 comprises 14 residues. The CDR3 DNA reads TGTGCCATCAGGGCCGGGATAGGGAATCAGCCCCAGCATTTT. Protein: CAIRAGIGNQPQHF.

The J gene is TRBJ2-2, the V gene TRBV9; the D is unclear. V lost 3 bases, J lost 5 bases, and 14 bases lay in between. Germline-derived CDR1 and CDR2 are SGDLS and YYNGEE. The CDR3 contains 15 residues. As DNA, the CDR3 is TGTGCCAGCAGCGAGGTGGCTAGTTATACCGGGGAGCTGTTTTTT. Its protein is CASSEVASYTGELFF.

In regard to this clone: This CDR3 is also generated by other DNA sequences in the sample. The V and J genes are TRBV19 and TRBJ1-5; TRBD1 might be the D (5 bases). There are 14 residues in the CDR3. V dropped 9 bases and J dropped 1 base, with 13 bases sitting between them. Germline V gene lookup returns CDR1 LNHDA and CDR2 SQIVND (reference sequence). DNA of the CDR3: TGTGCCAGCCGGGGACCGGGAAGCAATCAGCCCCAGCATTTT. Amino acid sequence: CASRGPGSNQPQHF.

The CDR3 coding sequence is TGTGCCAGCAGCAGGGGCGGGAGTAGCCACGAGCAGTACTTC. The encoded protein is CASSRGGSSHEQYF. The chain carries TRBV7-6 and TRBJ2-7; 7 bases fit TRBD2. V lost 5 bases, J lost 5 bases, and 9 bases stayed unmatched. The CDR3 totals 14 residues. Germline lookup yields CDR1 SGHVS and CDR2 FNYEAQ.